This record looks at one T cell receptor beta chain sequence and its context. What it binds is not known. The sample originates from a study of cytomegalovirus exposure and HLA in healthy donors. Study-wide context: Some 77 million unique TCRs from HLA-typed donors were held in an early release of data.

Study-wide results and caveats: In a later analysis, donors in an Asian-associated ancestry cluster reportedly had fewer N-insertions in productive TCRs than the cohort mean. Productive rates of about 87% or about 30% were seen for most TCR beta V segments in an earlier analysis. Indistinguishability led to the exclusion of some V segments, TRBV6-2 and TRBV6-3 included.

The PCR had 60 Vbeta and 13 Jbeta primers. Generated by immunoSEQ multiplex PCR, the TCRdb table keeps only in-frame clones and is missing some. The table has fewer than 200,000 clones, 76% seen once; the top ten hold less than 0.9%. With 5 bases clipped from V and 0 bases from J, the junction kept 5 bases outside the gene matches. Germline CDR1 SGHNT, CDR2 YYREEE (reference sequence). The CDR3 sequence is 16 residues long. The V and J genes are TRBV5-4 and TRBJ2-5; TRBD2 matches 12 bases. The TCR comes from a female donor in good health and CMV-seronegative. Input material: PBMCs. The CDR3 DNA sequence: TGTGCCAGCAGAAATGGACTAGCGGGAAACCAAGAGACCCAGTACTTC. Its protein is CASRNGLAGNQETQYF.